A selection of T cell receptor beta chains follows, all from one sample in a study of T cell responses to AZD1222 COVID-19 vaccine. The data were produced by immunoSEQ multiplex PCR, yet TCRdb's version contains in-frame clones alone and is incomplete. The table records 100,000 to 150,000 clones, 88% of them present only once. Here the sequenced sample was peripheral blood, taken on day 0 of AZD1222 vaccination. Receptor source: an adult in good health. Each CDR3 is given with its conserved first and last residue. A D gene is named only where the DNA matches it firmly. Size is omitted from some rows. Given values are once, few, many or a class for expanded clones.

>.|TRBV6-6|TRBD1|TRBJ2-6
CASSLRDRTSGANVLTF
TGTGCCAGCAGTCTCCGGGACAGGACCTCTGGGGCCAACGTCCTGACTTTC
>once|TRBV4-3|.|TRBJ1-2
CASSQEYPGGNYGYTF
TGCGCCAGCAGCCAAGAATACCCGGGGGGGAACTATGGCTACACCTTC
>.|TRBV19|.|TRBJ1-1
CASRDRGGTEAFF
TGTGCCAGTCGTGACCGCGGCGGCACTGAAGCTTTCTTT
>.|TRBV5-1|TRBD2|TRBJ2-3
CASSLFITSGGADTQYF
TGCGCCAGCAGCCTCTTCATTACTAGCGGGGGGGCAGATACGCAGTATTTT
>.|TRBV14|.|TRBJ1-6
CASRGSYNSPLHF
TGTGCCAGCAGAGGCTCCTATAATTCACCCCTCCACTTT
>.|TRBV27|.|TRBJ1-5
CASSSLGSGNQPQHF
TGTGCCAGCAGTAGTTTGGGTAGTGGCAATCAGCCCCAGCATTTT
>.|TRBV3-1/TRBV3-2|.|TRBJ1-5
CASSSESGNNQPQHF
TGTGCCAGCAGCTCCGAGTCAGGAAACAATCAGCCCCAGCATTTT
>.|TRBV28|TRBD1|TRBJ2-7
CASSSPGQGKLYEQYF
TGTGCCAGCAGCTCACCGGGACAGGGTAAATTGTACGAGCAGTACTTC
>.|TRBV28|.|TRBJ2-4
CASSLGKIAKNIQYF
TGTGCCAGCAGTCTGGGAAAGATAGCCAAAAACATTCAGTACTTC
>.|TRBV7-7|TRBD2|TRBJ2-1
CASSPRLADPNEQFF
TGTGCCAGCAGCCCTAGGCTAGCGGACCCCAATGAGCAGTTCTTC
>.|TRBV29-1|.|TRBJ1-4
CSVPGSGTNEKLFF
TGCAGCGTTCCAGGGAGTGGAACTAATGAAAAACTGTTTTTT
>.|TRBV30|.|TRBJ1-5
CAWSRTLVNQPQHF
TGTGCCTGGAGTAGGACGTTGGTCAATCAGCCCCAGCATTTT
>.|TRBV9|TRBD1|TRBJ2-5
CASPPQGAVTETQYF
TGTGCCAGCCCTCCCCAGGGGGCAGTTACGGAGACCCAGTACTTC
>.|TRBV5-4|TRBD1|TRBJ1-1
CASSSRATGVGNTEAFF
TGTGCCAGCAGCTCGAGGGCGACAGGGGTAGGAAACACTGAAGCTTTCTTT
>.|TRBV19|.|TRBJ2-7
CASSAGPVYYEQYF
TGTGCCAGTAGTGCAGGGCCCGTCTACTACGAGCAGTACTTC
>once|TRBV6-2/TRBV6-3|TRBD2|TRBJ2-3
CASSWGGRHDTQYF
TGTGCCAGCAGTTGGGGGGGACGCCACGATACGCAGTATTTT
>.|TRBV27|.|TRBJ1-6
CASSLYSGAGYNSPLHF
TGTGCCAGCAGTTTATATTCGGGGGCGGGATATAATTCACCCCTCCACTTT
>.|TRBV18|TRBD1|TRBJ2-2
CASSPTQGATGELFF
TGTGCCAGCTCACCGACACAGGGGGCCACCGGGGAGCTGTTTTTT
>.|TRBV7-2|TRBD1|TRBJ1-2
CASSLGGQVPYGYTF
TGTGCCAGCAGCTTAGGGGGACAGGTTCCTTATGGCTACACCTTC